Shown below are 9 T cell receptor beta chains from a single sample sequenced in a study of neurological immune-mediated disorders. TCRdb independently ran MiXCR on the 5' RACE reads; one entry per CDR3 protein. The sample records over 65,000 distinct CDR3 sequences, about 9.7% being singletons. Sequenced sample: PBMCs. Receptors were obtained from a man in his fifties in good health.

This clonotype has at least ten counts. V usage is TRBV15 and J usage is TRBJ2-1, with TRBD2 matching 10 bases. V dropped 0 bases and J dropped 4; count of bases not matched to a gene: 9. The CDR3 has 18 amino acids. The germline V gene has CDR1 LNHNV and CDR2 YYDKDF (reference sequence). CDR3 sequence: CATSRDTSGMGVYNEQFF. The CDR3 bases are TGTGCCACCAGCAGAGATACTAGCGGGATGGGGGTTTACAATGAGCAGTTCTTC.

At least ten counts were recorded for this clonotype. This rearrangement joins TRBV5-1 to TRBJ1-4, with 9 bases identical to TRBD1. Germline values: CDR1 SGHRS, CDR2 YFSETQ. This CDR3 has 14 amino acids. J gave up 7 bases and V 4 bases, and 5 bases lay outside the gene matches. The CDR3 nucleotides read TGCGCCAGCAGCAGGGACAGGGAAGGTGAAAAACTGTTTTTT. Amino acid sequence: CASSRDREGEKLFF.

In this sample, this clonotype turned up many times. This chain connects TRBV20-1 to TRBJ2-1; 9 nucleotides line up with TRBD2. Per germline, CDR1 DFQATT and CDR2 SNEGSKA (reference sequence). This CDR3 is 14 amino acids long. After removal of 5 bases from V and 8 bases from J, the junction contained 10 bases not matched to a gene. The CDR3 bases are TGCAGTGCTGAGACTCAAGCGGGAGGCCATGAGCAGTTCTTC. Translation gives CSAETQAGGHEQFF.

This clonotype was detected ten times or more. The J gene is TRBJ2-5, the V gene TRBV10-3; D possibly uses TRBD1 or TRBD2 (6 bases each). The CDR3 runs 15 residues. Trimming left V 2 bases short and J 5 bases short, with 15 bases between. The germline V gene encodes CDR1 ENHRY and CDR2 SYGVKD. The CDR3 DNA reads as TGTGCCATCAGTGAGCCAGGACAGCTAGCGGAGACCCAGTACTTC. Translating it yields CAISEPGQLAETQYF.

This clonotype has at least ten counts. This chain links TRBV27 with TRBJ2-3; D tentatively reads TRBD1 or TRBD2 (6 bases each). V lost 2 bases and J lost 4, with 10 bases in between. The CDR3 sequence is 14 residues long. Per the germline V gene, CDR1 is MNHEY and CDR2 is SMNVEV (reference sequence). The CDR3 spells CASSLRGDADTQYF. CDR3 in DNA: TGTGCCAGCAGTTTAAGGGGGGACGCAGATACGCAGTATTTT.

This clonotype was detected many times. The chain has TRBV5-1 and TRBJ2-2; 10 bases are shared with TRBD1. The germline CDR1 and CDR2 sequences are SGHRS and YFSETQ. This CDR3 region has 16 residues. V lost 1 base, J lost 6 bases, and 6 bases stayed unmatched. CDR3 amino acids: CASSLIGTGAPGELFF. The CDR3 DNA reads as TGCGCCAGCAGCTTGATCGGGACAGGGGCCCCCGGGGAGCTGTTTTTT.

This clonotype has only a few counts. The chain carries TRBV13 and TRBJ2-3; TRBD2 matches 10 bases. The CDR3 sequence is 17 residues long. Germline V gene sequence: CDR1 PRHDT, CDR2 FYEKMQ (reference sequence). The V and J ends lost 5 bases and 2 bases, in that order; junction bases with no gene match: 10. The CDR3 DNA is TGTGCCAGCAGCGCCTTCTCTAGCGGGGGCCTCACAGATACGCAGTATTTT. Translating gives CASSAFSSGGLTDTQYF.

This clonotype was recorded many times. The CDR3 DNA is TGTGCCAGCGCCCCGTCGAGGGCAAGCTTTGAAAAACTGTTTTTT. Encoded protein: CASAPSRASFEKLFF. The chain carries TRBV7-2 and TRBJ1-4; no definite D call. V gave up 8 bases and J gave up 7 bases, with 20 bases separating them. Germline CDR1 reads SGHTA; CDR2 reads FQGNSA. The CDR3 length is 15 residues.

This clonotype has at least ten counts. This chain uses TRBV7-2 with TRBJ2-7; TRBD2 aligns across 11 bases. The ends lost 5 bases at V and 10 bases at J; junction bases unmatched: 10. Per the germline V gene, CDR1 is SGHTA and CDR2 is FQGNSA. This CDR3 region has 14 residues. As DNA, the CDR3 is TGTGCCAGCAGCATAGGGACTAGCGGCCCCACACAGTACTTC. This encodes CASSIGTSGPTQYF.